This note documents a single T cell receptor (beta chain) sequence. Its antigen is not known. Expressed TCRB transcripts got sequenced, as all isolated RNA was reverse transcribed. Clones were sequenced by immunoSEQ multiplex PCR, and TCRdb holds only the in-frame ones, with some missing. The sample lists approximately 170,000 clones; approximately 7.8% were seen once. These data belong to a study of beta chain features in type 1 diabetes. Unmatched junction bases numbered 7, after V lost 6 bases and J lost 2 bases. CDR3 length: 15 residues. The germline V gene has CDR1 MDHEN and CDR2 SYDVKM. Study-wide results and limits: There was a moderate but significant shortening of TCRB CDR3s in all four CD4+ subsets of Type 1 diabetes patients.

The receptor comes from a middle-aged woman with type 1 diabetes. The chain combines TRBV28 with TRBJ2-1; 7 bases map to TRBD1. The sample comprised central memory CD4+ T cells from blood. The CDR3 spells CASRTDRAAYNEQFF. For the CDR3, the DNA is TGTGCCAGCAGAACAGACAGGGCCGCCTACAATGAGCAGTTCTTC. Complete variable domain (other parts from reference TRBV28 and TRBJ2-1): DVKVTQSSRYLVKRTGEKVFLECVQDMDHENMFWYRQDPGLGLRLIYFSYDVKMKEKGDIPEGYSVSREKKERFSLILESASTNQTSMYLCASRTDRAAYNEQFFGPGTRLTVL.